What follows are 11 T cell receptor beta chains derived from one specimen sequenced in a study of cytomegalovirus exposure and HLA in healthy donors. PCR amplification relied on 60 Vbeta primers (plus 13 Jbeta primers). Generated by immunoSEQ multiplex PCR, the TCRdb table keeps only in-frame clones and is missing some. The sample gives around 87,000 clones, around 85% of which show up once; roughly 1.1% is in the top ten. The source material was PBMCs. These receptors were collected from a girl aged 2-15 years in good health and CMV-seropositive.

This rearrangement joins TRBV5-5 to TRBJ1-1; 8 nucleotides match TRBD1. J was trimmed by 4 bases and V by 2 bases; bases with no gene match: 4. Looked up from germline, CDR1 is SGHKS and CDR2 is YYEKEE (reference sequence). This CDR3 contains 14 residues. CDR3 in amino acids: CASSFQGAGTEAFF. CDR3 nucleotides: TGTGCCAGCAGCTTCCAGGGGGCGGGCACTGAAGCTTTCTTT.

V and J are TRBV6-4 and TRBJ2-3; the match to TRBD2 covers 9 bases. Germline V gene data show CDR1 as MRHNA and CDR2 as SNTAGT. The CDR3 is made up of 16 amino acids. V lost 6 bases and J lost 0; bases outside the gene matches: 7. The CDR3 DNA reads as TGTGCCAGCAGGAGAGCGGGAGGCTCTAGCACAGATACGCAGTATTTT. Its protein product is CASRRAGGSSTDTQYF.

This clone has just one count. The rearrangement links TRBV5-8 to TRBJ2-1; D not certain. Germline values: CDR1 SGHTS, CDR2 YDEGEE. The CDR3 is 14 amino acids. V shed 0 bases and J shed 3 bases, with 7 bases lying between them. The CDR3 reads CASSLDSLYNEQFF. CDR3 nucleotide sequence: TGTGCCAGCAGCTTGGACTCGCTCTACAATGAGCAGTTCTTC.

The V and J genes are TRBV14 and TRBJ2-7; D is unresolved. Germline V lookup: CDR1 SGHDN, CDR2 FVKESK. With 4 bases removed from V and 0 bases from J, the gap between germline ends came to 16 bases. This CDR3 is built from 16 residues. This chain's CDR3 is CASSPTIYASSYEQYF. The DNA for the CDR3 is TGTGCCAGCAGCCCTACGATTTACGCGAGCTCCTACGAGCAGTACTTC.

This CDR3 reads CASSSTGYTEAFF. DNA of the CDR3: TGTGCCAGCAGTTCGACAGGGTACACTGAAGCTTTCTTT. The chain has TRBV27 and TRBJ1-1; TRBD1 agrees at 7 bases. Germline V gene sequence: CDR1 MNHEY, CDR2 SMNVEV (reference sequence). The trim removed 4 bases at V and 3 bases at J, leaving 2 bases unmatched. The CDR3 has 13 residues.

The CDR3 spells CASSRVRGGWGETQYF. In DNA, the CDR3 is TGTGCCAGCAGTCGGGTCAGGGGAGGGTGGGGAGAGACCCAGTACTTC. The rearrangement uses TRBV28 and TRBJ2-5, with D possibly TRBD2 on 7 matching bases. The germline V gene encodes CDR1 MDHEN and CDR2 SYDVKM. The CDR3 totals 16 residues. Deletions cut 5 bases from V and 4 bases from J, with 20 bases between.

This chain links TRBV2 with TRBJ1-4; D is uncertain. Germline-derived CDR1 and CDR2 are SNHLY and FYNNEI. The CDR3 is 15 amino acids. The ends were cut back, 6 bases at V and 4 bases at J, with 15 bases in the middle. The CDR3 sequence: CASRDNRGLNEKLFF. Written as DNA, the CDR3 is TGTGCCAGCAGGGATAACAGAGGACTTAATGAAAAACTGTTTTTT.

This rearrangement joins TRBV29-1 to TRBJ2-3; 10 nucleotides align to TRBD2. Germline CDR1 and CDR2: SQVTM and ANQGSEA. With 1 base clipped from V and 0 bases from J, the junction kept 7 bases outside the gene matches. CDR3 size: 17 residues. In DNA form, the CDR3 reads TGCAGCGTTGAAGGGGTAGCGGGAGGACGTAGCACAGATACGCAGTATTTT. It yields the protein CSVEGVAGGRSTDTQYF.

This clone was seen more than once but under ten times. The rearrangement uses TRBV6-1 and TRBJ2-3, with D possibly TRBD1 on 5 matching bases. Per the germline V gene, CDR1 is MNHNS and CDR2 is SASEGT. The V end lost 3 bases, the J end lost 0 bases, and 13 bases lay between the germline ends. The CDR3 contains 16 residues. CDR3 coding DNA: TGTGCCAGCAGTGATCTTCAAGGGGTCAGCACAGATACGCAGTATTTT. Amino acids: CASSDLQGVSTDTQYF.

CDR3 loop: CASSDPTYEQYF. CDR3 sequence (DNA): TGCGCCAGCAGTGACCCTACCTACGAGCAGTACTTC. V is TRBV10-2 and J is TRBJ2-7, with D uncertain. This CDR3 is 12 amino acids long. V lost 3 bases, J lost 2 bases, and 5 bases lay in between. Per germline, CDR1 WSHSY and CDR2 SAAADI.

J is TRBJ1-4 and V is TRBV7-6; D perhaps matches TRBD1 (5 bases). V lost 1 base and J lost 6, with 18 bases in between. The germline V gene has CDR1 SGHVS and CDR2 FNYEAQ. The CDR3 is 17 residues long. This CDR3 is CASSLVWGGTPYEKLFF. The CDR3 bases are TGTGCCAGCAGCTTAGTATGGGGGGGGACTCCTTATGAAAAACTGTTTTTT.